This T cell receptor (beta chain) is from a study of T-cell memory formation after mild COVID-19. Study summary: TCR clusters mostly belonged to single donors. Overall study findings and caveats: Balance between CD4 and CD8 was seen in clones contracting day 15 to 85, and a CD4+ lean was seen in later expanders. Prior to infection, memory already included some responding clones, suggesting cross-reactive memory joined.

V was pared by 2 bases and J by 10 bases, with 6 bases of the junction left unmatched. The CDR3 runs 15 residues. Germline V CDR1 and CDR2: SGDLS, YYNGEE. Remarks on this clonotype: What it recognizes is unknown.

MiXCR, applied by TCRdb to the 5' RACE reads, yields one record per CDR3 protein. The sample carries more than 350,000 distinct CDR3 sequences, roughly 21% recorded once. V usage is TRBV9 and J usage is TRBJ1-6; 10 nucleotides line up with TRBD1. This sequence was found in an adult woman who had mild COVID-19 (a few samples of this study predate the infection). Cell type and time point are not known. The sample was PBMCs or a T cell subset sorted from them (not recorded which). Here the CDR3 reads CASSVDRGPESPLHF. The CDR3 region has the DNA TGTGCCAGCAGCGTTGACAGGGGGCCAGAATCACCCCTCCACTTT.